Presented here are 21 T cell receptor beta chains from one specimen sequenced in a study of immune heterogeneity within non-small cell lung tumors. The TCR beta CDR3 region was amplified by multiplex PCR employing 32 V and 13 J primers. TCRdb independently ran MiXCR on the multiplex PCR reads; one entry per CDR3 protein. The sample lists around 9,200 distinct CDR3 sequences; roughly a third were seen once. For each sample, template was around 600 ng of bulk tumor genomic DNA. Several biopsies were spaced far apart within each primary tumor and obtained as surgery took place. Untreated, newly diagnosed non-small cell lung cancer patients underwent curative surgery. Sequencing used lung tumor tissue. The source is a man aged 55 to 70 with non-small cell lung cancer.

This clonotype is classed as medium-sized. The chain links TRBV28 to TRBJ2-7; 7 positions agree with TRBD1. This CDR3 has 15 residues. Germline V gene data show CDR1 as MDHEN and CDR2 as SYDVKM. The V segment lost 6 bases and the J segment 1 base; nucleotides outside the gene matches: 9. CDR3 DNA sequence: TGTGCCAGCAGAAGATCGGGACAGCGATCCTACGAGCAGTACTTC. This encodes CASRRSGQRSYEQYF. The variable domain in full, with the rest retrieved from reference TRBV28 and TRBJ2-7, is DVKVTQSSRYLVKRTGEKVFLECVQDMDHENMFWYRQDPGLGLRLIYFSYDVKMKEKGDIPEGYSVSREKKERFSLILESASTNQTSMYLCASRRSGQRSYEQYFGPGTRLTVT.

By share, this clonotype ranks as medium-sized (0.01 to 0.1%). This CDR3 is CASSLGWSPGVRELFF. The CDR3 nucleotides read TGTGCCAGCAGTTTGGGGTGGAGCCCCGGCGTTAGGGAGCTGTTTTTT. The chain employs TRBV12-3 or TRBV12-4 and TRBJ2-2; the D is unclear. Trimming pared 3 bases from V and 9 bases from J, leaving 20 bases between. The CDR3 runs to 16 residues.

As regards this clonotype: Here the CDR3 omits its conserved ending phenylalanine or tryptophan, so a read error is the likely source. It is unclear where the CDR3 begins or ends on the DNA, so no DNA is shown, and the CDR3 is as TCRdb lists it. The CDR3 spells CASSPHGTPANFGP. The genes are TRBV16 and TRBJ2-3; TRBD2 was called by the table and not checked on the DNA. The CDR3 has 14 residues if both end residues are counted. Germline V gene sequence: CDR1 KGHSY, CDR2 FQNENV.

On this clonotype itself: The CDR3 ends on some other residue instead of the conserved phenylalanine or tryptophan, so this is likely a read error. It is unclear where the CDR3 begins or ends on the DNA, so no DNA is shown, and the CDR3 is as TCRdb lists it. The chain carries TRBV6-1 and TRBJ2-3; the table's TRBD2 call for D was not verified on the DNA. CDR1 is MNHNS, CDR2 SASEGT, per germline. The CDR3 region is 16 residues in length, termini included. The CDR3 sequence: CASSEAMDGYEQYFGP.

In its sample, this clonotype was seen a few times. V usage is TRBV11-2 and J usage is TRBJ2-7; D ambiguous. CDR1 and CDR2 from the germline V gene are SGHAT and FQNNGV. Trimming removed 1 base from V and 3 bases from J, with 7 bases in between. CDR3 length equals 13 residues. The CDR3 loop reads CASSLGTLYEQYF. CDR3 DNA: TGTGCCAGCAGCTTAGGAACTCTCTACGAGCAGTACTTC.

In its sample, this clonotype was seen a few times. Relative to the germline gene, one junction end is altered; a read error may explain this. The rearrangement joins TRBV5-6 to TRBJ2-3, with D hard to call. Germline V gene lookup returns CDR1 SGHDT and CDR2 YYEEEE. The CDR3 consists of 14 residues. The CDR3 here is CASNLAGGTDTQYF. CDR3 DNA sequence: TGTGCCAGCAACTTGGCAGGAGGCACAGATACGCAGTATTTT.

This clonotype was seen many times. This chain's CDR3 is CASSLTDSSTDTQYF. The DNA for the CDR3 is TGCGCCAGCAGCTTGACAGATTCTAGCACAGATACGCAGTATTTT. V and J are TRBV5-1 and TRBJ2-3; no definite D call. V was shortened by 1 base and J by 0 bases, with 9 bases between the two germline ends. Germline-derived CDR1 and CDR2 are SGHRS and YFSETQ. The CDR3 is 15 residues long.

With respect to this clonotype: With a much larger clone just one base away, this may be a read error. This chain links TRBV20-1 with TRBJ2-7; tentative D call: TRBD2 (5 bases). The V end was cut by 6 bases, the J end by 5 bases, with 17 bases between. This CDR3 is built from 13 residues. Germline V gene sequence: CDR1 DFQATT, CDR2 SNEGSKA (reference sequence). The CDR3 sequence is CSAQAVGVNEQYF. In DNA form, the CDR3 reads TGCAGTGCCCAAGCAGTGGGAGTAAACGAGCAGTACTTC.

This clonotype was counted at least ten times. In DNA, the CDR3 is TGTGCCAGCAGTCCCGGGCCCGGCCCAGGGGCCTCTCAGCCCCAGCATTTT. Protein product: CASSPGPGPGASQPQHF. The chain recombines TRBV6-1 with TRBJ1-5, with a possible D match to TRBD1 (6 bases). This CDR3 has 17 residues. V lost 5 bases to trimming and J lost 6 bases, with 23 bases between them. Germline lookup yields CDR1 MNHNS and CDR2 SASEGT.

The rearrangement uses TRBV2 and TRBJ2-2; no firm D call. The CDR3 covers 14 residues. V lost 7 bases to trimming and J lost 0 bases, with 9 bases between them. CDR1 and CDR2 (germline): SNHLY, FYNNEI. The CDR3 nucleotides read TGTGCCAGCATACGCACCGCGAACACCGGGGAGCTGTTTTTT. Amino acids: CASIRTANTGELFF.

For this clonotype: A much larger clone is a single base away; this may be a read error. The chain couples TRBV20-1 to TRBJ2-7; D gene unclear. Germline V lookup: CDR1 DFQATT, CDR2 SNEGSKA (reference sequence). V lost 3 bases and J lost 4, with 13 bases in between. The CDR3 length is 13 residues. The CDR3 DNA is TGCAGTGCTAGTGATACAGAAGCTTACGAGCAGTACTTC. This codes for CSASDTEAYEQYF.

The table lists this clonotype with a count of one. The V call is TRBV6-2 or TRBV6-3, the J call TRBJ2-7, with D possibly being TRBD1 (5 bases). Germline CDR1 MNHEY, CDR2 SVGEGT. The CDR3 covers 14 residues. With 0 bases removed from V and 3 bases from J, the gap between germline ends came to 9 bases. This chain's CDR3 is CASSYSTGYYEQYF. The DNA for the CDR3 is TGTGCCAGCAGTTACTCTACAGGCTACTACGAGCAGTACTTC.

This clonotype appeared many times. This sequence joins TRBV28 and TRBJ2-3; TRBD1 matches at 8 bases. The CDR3 has 15 residues. V was clipped by 5 bases and J by 2 bases; unmatched bases: 6. Germline V gene lookup returns CDR1 MDHEN and CDR2 SYDVKM. The CDR3 spells CASSQGQGVTDTQYF. Here the CDR3 DNA reads TGTGCCAGCAGTCAAGGACAGGGCGTCACAGATACGCAGTATTTT. The variable domain in full, with the rest retrieved from reference TRBV28 and TRBJ2-3, is DVKVTQSSRYLVKRTGEKVFLECVQDMDHENMFWYRQDPGLGLRLIYFSYDVKMKEKGDIPEGYSVSREKKERFSLILESASTNQTSMYLCASSQGQGVTDTQYFGPGTRLTVL.

Ten or more counts support this clonotype. This chain joins TRBV7-8 and TRBJ1-5; D is unresolved. Trimming pared 3 bases from V and 3 bases from J, leaving 15 bases between. This CDR3 has 16 residues. Germline loops: CDR1 SGHVS, CDR2 FQNEAQ. CDR3 coding DNA: TGTGCCAGCAGCTTTTGGAACATATCATACAATCAGCCCCAGCATTTT. This codes for CASSFWNISYNQPQHF.

This clonotype has ten or more counts. The V gene is TRBV2, the J gene TRBJ2-5; 13 nucleotides line up with TRBD2. This CDR3 contains 16 residues. V shed 5 bases and J 5 bases; nucleotides not matched to a gene: 8. Germline V gene data show CDR1 as SNHLY and CDR2 as FYNNEI. In DNA, the CDR3 is TGTGCCAGCAGTCATGGACTAGCGGGAGTTGGCGAGACCCAGTACTTC. Its translation: CASSHGLAGVGETQYF.

CDR3: CASSSYNLEAFF. In nucleotides, the CDR3 is TGTGCCAGCAGTTCATATAATCTTGAAGCTTTCTTT. The chain employs TRBV12-3 or TRBV12-4 and TRBJ1-1; D not certain. V shed 4 bases and J shed 7 bases, with 10 bases lying between them. CDR3 length: 12 amino acids.

The chain uses TRBV5-1 and TRBJ1-6; D gene uncertain. Trimming shortened V by 0 bases and J by 0 bases, and 7 bases separated the two germline ends. This CDR3 comprises 16 residues. Germline V lookup: CDR1 SGHRS, CDR2 YFSETQ. CDR3 in amino acids: CASSLEGSSYNSPLHF. The DNA of the CDR3 is TGCGCCAGCAGCTTGGAGGGTAGCTCCTATAATTCACCCCTCCACTTT.

This clonotype occurred many times. CDR3 region: CASSPLPIGQGGNTDTQYF. DNA of the CDR3: TGTGCCAGCTCACCTCTCCCCATAGGACAGGGGGGGAACACAGATACGCAGTATTTT. V and J are TRBV18 and TRBJ2-3, with 10 bases that match TRBD1. Germline assignment: CDR1 KGHSH and CDR2 LQKENI. The CDR3 consists of 19 residues. V gave up 3 bases and J gave up 2 bases; unmatched junction bases: 14.

V gene TRBV5-1 combines with J gene TRBJ1-6; 9 bases fit TRBD1. This CDR3 has 17 amino acids. Per the germline V gene, CDR1 is SGHRS and CDR2 is YFSETQ. Trimming took 5 bases from V and 2 from J; bases not matched to a gene: 8. The CDR3 spells CASSLGDRVTYNSPLHF. CDR3 DNA: TGCGCCAGCAGTCTCGGGGACAGGGTCACCTATAATTCACCCCTCCACTTT.

By its share, this clonotype is medium-sized. This sequence joins TRBV20-1 and TRBJ2-1; D tentatively reads TRBD1 or TRBD2 (5 bases each). The germline V gene has CDR1 DFQATT and CDR2 SNEGSKA (reference sequence). The CDR3 sequence is 12 residues long. The germline V and J ends were trimmed by 7 bases and 4 bases, with 11 bases remaining between them. CDR3 sequence (DNA): TGCAGTGTCGGGACCAATTACAATGAGCAGTTCTTC. Encoded protein: CSVGTNYNEQFF.

By its share, this clonotype is medium-sized. At one boundary the junction diverges from the germline segment, which might be a read error. This chain links TRBV20-1 with TRBJ2-3; 10 positions match TRBD1. The CDR3 contains 13 residues. CDR1 and CDR2 from the germline V gene are DFQATT and SNEGSKA (reference sequence). The CDR3 sequence is CSVRQGAGDTQYF. CDR3 nucleotide sequence: TGCAGTGTTAGACAGGGGGCTGGAGATACGCAGTATTTT.